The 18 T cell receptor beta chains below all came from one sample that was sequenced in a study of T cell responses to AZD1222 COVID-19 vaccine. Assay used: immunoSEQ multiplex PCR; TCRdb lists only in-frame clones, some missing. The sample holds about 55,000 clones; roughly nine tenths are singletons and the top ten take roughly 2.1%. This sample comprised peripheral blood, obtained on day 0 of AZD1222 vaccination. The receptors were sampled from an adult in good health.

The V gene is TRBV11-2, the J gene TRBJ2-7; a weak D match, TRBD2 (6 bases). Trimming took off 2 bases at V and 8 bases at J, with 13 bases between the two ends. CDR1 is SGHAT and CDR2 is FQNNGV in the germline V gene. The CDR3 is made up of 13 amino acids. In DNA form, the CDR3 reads TGTGCCAGCAGCTTATTCGGGAGAACGAAGCAGTACTTC. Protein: CASSLFGRTKQYF.

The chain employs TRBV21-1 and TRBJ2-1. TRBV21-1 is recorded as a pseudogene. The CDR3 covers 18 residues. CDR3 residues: CASSKSLPISLSYNEQFF. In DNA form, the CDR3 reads TGTGCCAGCAGCAAATCCCTCCCGATTTCTTTGTCCTACAATGAGCAGTTCTTC.

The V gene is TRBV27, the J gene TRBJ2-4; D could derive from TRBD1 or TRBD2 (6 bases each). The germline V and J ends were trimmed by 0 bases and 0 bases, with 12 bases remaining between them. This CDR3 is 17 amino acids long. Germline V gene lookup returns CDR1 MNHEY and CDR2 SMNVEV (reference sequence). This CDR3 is CASSLSWRGTAKNIQYF. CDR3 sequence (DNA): TGTGCCAGCAGTTTATCGTGGAGGGGGACAGCCAAAAACATTCAGTACTTC.

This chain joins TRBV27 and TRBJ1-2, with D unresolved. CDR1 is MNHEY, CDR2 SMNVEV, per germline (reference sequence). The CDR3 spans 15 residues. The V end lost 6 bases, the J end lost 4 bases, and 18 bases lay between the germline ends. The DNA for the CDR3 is TGTGCCAGCAGCTTGGGTGACACCGCAATCTATGGCTACACCTTC. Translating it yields CASSLGDTAIYGYTF.

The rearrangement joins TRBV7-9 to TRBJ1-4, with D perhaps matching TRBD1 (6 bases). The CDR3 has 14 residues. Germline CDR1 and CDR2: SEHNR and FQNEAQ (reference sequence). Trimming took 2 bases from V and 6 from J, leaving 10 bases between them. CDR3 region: CASSLRGGDEKLFF. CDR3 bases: TGTGCCAGCAGCTTACGAGGGGGTGATGAAAAACTGTTTTTT.

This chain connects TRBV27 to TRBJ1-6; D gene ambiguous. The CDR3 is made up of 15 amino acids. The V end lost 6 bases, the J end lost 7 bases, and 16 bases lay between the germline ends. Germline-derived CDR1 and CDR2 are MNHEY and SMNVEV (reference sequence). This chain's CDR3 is CASRGDITPNSPLHF. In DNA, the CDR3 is TGTGCCAGCAGGGGAGACATCACACCCAATTCACCCCTCCACTTT.

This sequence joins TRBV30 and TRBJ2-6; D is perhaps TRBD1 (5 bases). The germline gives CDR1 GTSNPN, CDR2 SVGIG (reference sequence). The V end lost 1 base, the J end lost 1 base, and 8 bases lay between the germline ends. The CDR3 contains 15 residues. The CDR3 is CAWSGGLSGANVLTF. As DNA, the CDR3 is TGTGCCTGGAGTGGGGGCCTTTCTGGGGCCAACGTCCTGACTTTC.

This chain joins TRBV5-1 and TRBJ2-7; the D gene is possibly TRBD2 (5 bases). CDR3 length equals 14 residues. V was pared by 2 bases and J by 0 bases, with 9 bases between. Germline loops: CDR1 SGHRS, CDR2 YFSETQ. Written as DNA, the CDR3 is TGCGCCAGCAGCTTCGGGGAATACTCCTACGAGCAGTACTTC. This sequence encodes CASSFGEYSYEQYF.

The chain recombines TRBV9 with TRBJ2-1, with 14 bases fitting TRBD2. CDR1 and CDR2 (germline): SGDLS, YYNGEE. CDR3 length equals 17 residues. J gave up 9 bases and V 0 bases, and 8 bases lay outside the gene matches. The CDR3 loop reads CASSVVPGTSGSGEQFF. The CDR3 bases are TGTGCCAGCAGCGTAGTGCCCGGGACTAGCGGGAGTGGTGAGCAGTTCTTC.

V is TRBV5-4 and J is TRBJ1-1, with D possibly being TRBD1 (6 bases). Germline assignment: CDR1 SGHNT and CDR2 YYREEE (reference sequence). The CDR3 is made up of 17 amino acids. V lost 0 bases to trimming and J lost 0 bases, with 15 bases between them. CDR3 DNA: TGTGCCAGCAGCTTGGGTTCCACCGGACAGTTGAACACTGAAGCTTTCTTT. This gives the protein CASSLGSTGQLNTEAFF.

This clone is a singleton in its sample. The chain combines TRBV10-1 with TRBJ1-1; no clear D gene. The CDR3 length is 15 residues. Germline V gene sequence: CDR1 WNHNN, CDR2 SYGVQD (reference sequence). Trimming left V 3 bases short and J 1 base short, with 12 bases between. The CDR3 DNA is TGCGCCAGCAGTGATGGGTCTTCCGGGAACACTGAAGCTTTCTTT. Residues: CASSDGSSGNTEAFF.

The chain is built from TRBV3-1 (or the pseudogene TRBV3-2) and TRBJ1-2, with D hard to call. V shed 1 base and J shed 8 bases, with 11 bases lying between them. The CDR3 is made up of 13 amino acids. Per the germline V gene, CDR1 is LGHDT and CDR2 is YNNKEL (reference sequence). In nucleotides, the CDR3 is TGTGCCAGCAGCCAAGCCCCTGGTGGGGGCTACACCTTC. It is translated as CASSQAPGGGYTF.

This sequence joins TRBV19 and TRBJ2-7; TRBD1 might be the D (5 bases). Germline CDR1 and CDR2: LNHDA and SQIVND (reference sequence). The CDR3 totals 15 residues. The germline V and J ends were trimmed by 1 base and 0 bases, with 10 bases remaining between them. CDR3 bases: TGTGCCAGTAGTATAGCTTCAGGGCCCTCCTACGAGCAGTACTTC. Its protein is CASSIASGPSYEQYF.

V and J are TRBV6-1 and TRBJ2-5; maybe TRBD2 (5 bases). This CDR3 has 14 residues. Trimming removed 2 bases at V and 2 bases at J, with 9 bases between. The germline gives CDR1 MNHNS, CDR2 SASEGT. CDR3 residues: CASSERGWQETQYF. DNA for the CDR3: TGTGCCAGCAGTGAACGGGGTTGGCAAGAGACCCAGTACTTC.

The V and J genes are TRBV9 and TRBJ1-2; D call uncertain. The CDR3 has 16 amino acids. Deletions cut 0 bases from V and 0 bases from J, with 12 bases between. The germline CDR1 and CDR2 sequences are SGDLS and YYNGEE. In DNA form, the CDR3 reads TGTGCCAGCAGCGTAGTACCCGCCGCTACTAACTATGGCTACACCTTC. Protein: CASSVVPAATNYGYTF.

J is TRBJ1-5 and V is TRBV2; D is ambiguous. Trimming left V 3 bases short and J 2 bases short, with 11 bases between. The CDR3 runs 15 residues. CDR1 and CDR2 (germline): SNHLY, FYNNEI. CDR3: CASSDQVGGNQPQHF. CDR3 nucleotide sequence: TGTGCCAGCAGTGATCAAGTAGGTGGCAATCAGCCCCAGCATTTT. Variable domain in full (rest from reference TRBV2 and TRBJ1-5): EPEVTQTPSHQVTQMGQEVILRCVPISNHLYFYWYRQILGQKVEFLVSFYNNEISEKSEIFDDQFSVERPDGSNFTLKIRSTKLEDSAMYFCASSDQVGGNQPQHFGDGTRLSIL.

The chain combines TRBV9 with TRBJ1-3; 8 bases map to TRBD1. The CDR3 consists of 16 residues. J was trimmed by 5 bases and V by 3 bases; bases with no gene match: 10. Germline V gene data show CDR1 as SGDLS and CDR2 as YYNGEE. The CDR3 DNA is TGTGCCAGCAGCGGAGACAGGGGATTTGGCAGAAACACCATATATTTT. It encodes CASSGDRGFGRNTIYF.

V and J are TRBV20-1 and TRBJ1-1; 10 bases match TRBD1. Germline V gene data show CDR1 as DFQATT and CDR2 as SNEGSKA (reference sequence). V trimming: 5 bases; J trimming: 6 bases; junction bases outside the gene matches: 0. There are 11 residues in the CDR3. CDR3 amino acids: CSAGQGAEAFF. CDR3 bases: TGCAGTGCTGGACAGGGGGCTGAAGCTTTCTTT.